This T cell receptor beta chain is drawn from a study of siplizumab effects on memory and regulatory T cells. Study findings and constraints: Proliferating clones, CD4+ or CD8+, lacked an assignable naive or memory phenotype in roughly 75-96% of cases. Researchers could map only a minor fraction of alloreactive clones to unstimulated subsets. In siplizumab cultures, the suppressive function of proliferating Tregs remained unconfirmed.

V was trimmed by 2 bases and J by 3 bases, leaving 9 bases between them. The CDR3 length is 13 residues. Germline CDR1 SGHDT, CDR2 YYEEEE. Around 10^5 TCR templates per sample were assayed. Profiling relied on immunoSEQ multiplex PCR, and the TCRdb table lists in-frame clones only, not all of them. The table includes approximately 100,000 clones, 80% to 95% detected once. On this clone: Its antigen remains unknown.

Sequenced: non-Treg CD4+ T cells sorted from blood. This chain links TRBV5-6 with TRBJ2-7; unclear D gene. The sequence derives from a human donor in good health. The CDR3 is CASSFKSLYEQYF. In DNA, the CDR3 is TGTGCCAGCAGCTTCAAGAGCCTCTACGAGCAGTACTTC.